Sequencing of this T cell receptor (beta chain) was carried out in a study of early stage breast cancer tumors. This CDR3 is 18 amino acids long. CDR1 SGHRS and CDR2 YFSETQ come from the germline V gene. The V segment lost 0 bases and the J segment 6 bases; nucleotides outside the gene matches: 11. Here immunoSEQ multiplex PCR was the method, and the copy in TCRdb shows in-frame clones only, minus some. The profile shows about 30,000 clones, 72% of them singletons. This clone was observed once. The chain employs TRBV5-1 and TRBJ2-1; 11 bases line up with TRBD2. Sequencing was carried out using blood. This TCR was recovered from a person between 45 and 65 years old with breast cancer. CDR3 in amino acids: CASSLGRASGRIGNEQFF. The CDR3 coding sequence is TGCGCCAGCAGCTTGGGCCGTGCTAGCGGGAGGATAGGCAATGAGCAGTTCTTC. Filled out from reference TRBV5-1 and TRBJ2-1, the complete variable domain reads KAGVTQTPRYLIKTRGQQVTLSCSPISGHRSVSWYQQTPGQGLQFLFEYFSETQRNKGNFPGRFSGRQFSNSRSEMNVSTLELGDSALYLCASSLGRASGRIGNEQFFGPGTRLTVL.